This TCR beta chain was sequenced in a study of blood T cell repertoires in COVID-19. Study background: From the United States, Italy and Spain came samples of acute and convalescent COVID-19. PBMCs, B-cell-depleted T cells, or T cells provided the cDNA or gDNA that made up the material.

In the original analysis: Quantification of nucleated cells was approximated via reference gene primer amplification. The repertoire was sequenced with immunoSEQ multiplex PCR; TCRdb's copy has only in-frame clones and lacks some. The V and J calls and clone size come from that table; D and trimming were worked out from the DNA. Of 200,000 to 300,000 clones listed, about 83% were seen once; the top ten hold less than 6.5%. The CDR3 sequence is 15 residues long. CDR1 and CDR2 from the germline V gene are SGHTA and FQGNSA. Trimming stripped 0 bases from V and 6 bases from J, with 15 bases between. This clonotype was sampled from a human donor in a cohort sampled during active COVID-19. The V gene is TRBV7-2, the J gene TRBJ2-7; D perhaps matches TRBD1 (5 bases). The source material was peripheral blood. The CDR3 DNA reads TGTGCCAGCAGCTTAGCGCTCGCAGGGCCAGGCGAGCAGTACTTC. The encoded protein is CASSLALAGPGEQYF.